This TCR beta chain emerged from a study of T cells in Graves' hyperthyroidism and ophthalmopathy. The study, taken as a whole, reports: Ophthalmopathy was predicted by the model a median of 6.5 months ahead of onset.

Concerning this clonotype: No antigen is known for it.

Amplification yielded TCR beta CDR3 regions, with RNA transcripts as the source. A set of HTBI primers served as the primers for a first-round RT-PCR of the TCR CDR3. MiXCR, applied by TCRdb to the multiplex PCR reads, yields one record per CDR3 protein. The top ten hold approximately 5.3% of the sample, which has around 450,000 distinct CDR3 sequences, approximately 13% seen once. Newly diagnosed hyperthyroidism patients aged 18 to 65 years had disease lasting under 2 months. The CDR3 extends over 19 amino acids. CDR1 and CDR2 (germline): MGHRA, YSYEKL. Trimming shortened V by 0 bases and J by 1 base, and 20 bases separated the two germline ends.

V is TRBV4-1 and J is TRBJ2-3; D is unresolved. The sequenced sample consisted of blood. This clonotype was obtained from a woman aged 18 to 35 with Graves' hyperthyroidism. In nucleotides, the CDR3 is TGCGCCAGCAGCCAAGATGGTGGGATTTTGTTGAGAGGCACAGATACGCAGTATTTT. Its translation is CASSQDGGILLRGTDTQYF.